The 31 T cell receptor beta chains given below trace back to one sample, sequenced in a study of ipilimumab plus nivolumab after autologous stem cell transplantation. Profiled with immunoSEQ multiplex PCR; TCRdb holds only in-frame clones, not every one. The data contain over 75,000 clones, approximately 86% of them singletons. The sample here was PBMCs, taken in a trial of ipilimumab plus nivolumab as post-transplant consolidation. The receptors were gathered from a male donor with diffuse large B-cell lymphoma.

This chain joins TRBV5-6 and TRBJ1-2; 10 positions match TRBD1. Germline V CDR1 and CDR2: SGHDT, YYEEEE. This CDR3 has 15 amino acids. V lost 3 bases, J lost 4 bases, and 6 bases stayed unmatched. The CDR3 loop reads CASSSRQGAFYGYTF. In DNA form, the CDR3 reads TGTGCCAGCAGCTCTAGACAGGGGGCCTTCTATGGCTACACCTTC.

V is TRBV19 and J is TRBJ2-1; D possibly corresponds to TRBD2 (6 bases). Trimming shortened V by 4 bases and J by 8 bases, and 18 bases separated the two germline ends. The length of the CDR3 is 15 residues. Germline assignment: CDR1 LNHDA and CDR2 SQIVND (reference sequence). The CDR3 bases are TGTGCCAGTAGTAGGGGAGGTAGGGATGCCGATGAGCAGTTCTTC. It translates to CASSRGGRDADEQFF.

The J gene is TRBJ1-5, the V gene TRBV30, with D possibly matching TRBD1 (5 bases). This CDR3 has 13 residues. Trimming took off 2 bases at V and 5 bases at J, with 10 bases between the two ends. Germline CDR1 and CDR2: GTSNPN and SVGIG (reference sequence). CDR3 in amino acids: CAWSQGRDQPQHF. In DNA, the CDR3 is TGTGCCTGGAGTCAGGGTAGGGATCAGCCCCAGCATTTT.

The rearrangement links TRBV10-3 to TRBJ2-3; 13 nucleotides line up with TRBD2. V dropped 4 bases and J dropped 2; count of bases not matched to a gene: 6. CDR1 is ENHRY and CDR2 is SYGVKD in the germline V gene. The CDR3 has 17 amino acids. Here the CDR3 DNA reads TGTGCCATCAGTGCCGGGACTAGCGGGGTGTTCACAGATACGCAGTATTTT. Its translation: CAISAGTSGVFTDTQYF.

J is TRBJ2-2 and V is TRBV4-3, with a tentative D call TRBD2 (7 bases). V lost 4 bases, J lost 5 bases, and 17 bases lay in between. Germline V gene data show CDR1 as LGHNA and CDR2 as YSLEER. The CDR3 length is 16 residues. CDR3 amino acids: CASSPKVGGRTGELFF. CDR3 in DNA: TGCGCCAGCAGCCCCAAAGTCGGGGGGCGGACCGGGGAGCTGTTTTTT.

The J gene is TRBJ1-1, the V gene TRBV12-5; 9 bases match TRBD1. The CDR3 runs to 12 residues. Germline CDR1 is LGHNT and CDR2 is FRNRAP. V gave up 6 bases and J gave up 4 bases; unmatched junction bases: 0. CDR3 DNA sequence: TGTGCTAGTGGGACAGGGGGCACTGAAGCTTTCTTT. Its translation: CASGTGGTEAFF.

The gene calls are TRBV2 and TRBJ1-5; a possible D gene is TRBD1 (6 bases). V gave up 6 bases and J gave up 6 bases, with 15 bases separating them. CDR3 length equals 14 residues. Germline V CDR1 and CDR2: SNHLY, FYNNEI. Here the CDR3 DNA reads TGTGCCAGCAGGCGGACAGAGAGCTTTCAGCCCCAGCATTTT. Its translation is CASRRTESFQPQHF.

Points on this clone: Relative to the germline gene, one junction end is altered; a read error may explain this. The rearrangement uses TRBV7-7 and TRBJ2-7; D tentatively fits TRBD1 or TRBD2 (6 bases each). Germline V CDR1 and CDR2: SSHAT, FNYEAQ (reference sequence). There are 13 residues in the CDR3. This chain's CDR3 is CASSSKQGGEQYF. In nucleotides, the CDR3 is TGTGCTAGCAGCTCCAAACAGGGAGGCGAGCAGTACTTC.

CDR3 sequence: CASTPRPSGGVFNEQFF. As DNA, the CDR3 is TGCGCCAGCACCCCAAGGCCTAGCGGGGGGGTCTTCAATGAGCAGTTCTTC. The chain combines TRBV4-3 with TRBJ2-1; 12 positions match TRBD2. Per the germline V gene, CDR1 is LGHNA and CDR2 is YSLEER. This CDR3 comprises 17 residues. Germline trimming cut 7 bases from V and 6 bases from J; bases unmatched to any gene: 13.

The chain has TRBV5-1 and TRBJ2-5; 9 bases agree with TRBD1. Trimming at V came to 2 bases and at J to 5 bases, leaving 7 bases not matched to a gene. The germline CDR1 and CDR2 sequences are SGHRS and YFSETQ. CDR3 length: 15 residues. The CDR3 is CASSLSGQGFETQYF. In nucleotides, the CDR3 is TGCGCCAGCAGCTTATCGGGACAGGGTTTCGAGACCCAGTACTTC.

This clone was counted between two and nine times. V is TRBV7-9 and J is TRBJ1-2; 9 bases fit TRBD1. CDR3 length equals 15 residues. The germline V gene encodes CDR1 SEHNR and CDR2 FQNEAQ (reference sequence). With V trimmed by 5 bases and J by 5 bases, 9 bases remained unmatched. CDR3 nucleotides: TGTGCCAGCAGCCCTGCTGACAGGGGGGTTTATGGCTACACCTTC. Amino acids: CASSPADRGVYGYTF.

The chain joins TRBV7-2 to TRBJ1-6; 8 nucleotides align to TRBD1. J was trimmed by 7 bases and V by 1 base; bases with no gene match: 9. The CDR3 consists of 17 residues. Germline CDR1 reads SGHTA; CDR2 reads FQGNSA. This chain's CDR3 is CASSLGFRGRENSPLHF. CDR3 DNA sequence: TGTGCCAGCAGCTTAGGGTTCAGGGGGCGGGAGAATTCACCCCTCCACTTT.

The chain uses TRBV11-2 and TRBJ2-3; D gene unclear. V lost 5 bases, J lost 1 base, and 10 bases lay in between. Per the germline V gene, CDR1 is SGHAT and CDR2 is FQNNGV. CDR3 size: 14 residues. CDR3 region: CASSRLLRTDTQYF. The CDR3 DNA sequence: TGTGCCAGCAGCCGGTTGCTCCGCACAGATACGCAGTATTTT.

The chain carries TRBV6-5 and TRBJ2-5, with 9 bases lining up with TRBD1. V gave up 2 bases and J gave up 7 bases; unmatched junction bases: 5. The CDR3 spans 14 residues. CDR1 and CDR2 from the germline V gene are MNHEY and SVGAGI. The CDR3 nucleotides read TGTGCCAGCAGTTACGGGACAGGGCTAGGGACCCAGTACTTC. It encodes CASSYGTGLGTQYF.

DNA for the CDR3: TGTGCCAGTAGTGAGGACTATGGCTACACCTTC. This sequence encodes CASSEDYGYTF. The V call is TRBV19, the J call TRBJ1-2; no clear D. Germline CDR1 reads LNHDA; CDR2 reads SQIVND (reference sequence). CDR3 length: 11 amino acids. Trimming took 5 bases from V and 3 from J, leaving 4 bases between them.

The chain employs TRBV6-6 and TRBJ1-2, with D possibly matching TRBD1 (5 bases). This CDR3 is built from 16 residues. V was shortened by 8 bases and J by 0 bases, with 19 bases between the two germline ends. Germline-derived CDR1 and CDR2 are MNHNY and SVGAGI (reference sequence). The CDR3 protein is CASLDSVGSSNYGYTF. CDR3 bases: TGTGCCAGCTTAGACAGCGTAGGGTCATCTAACTATGGCTACACCTTC.

The chain couples TRBV6-5 to TRBJ1-1; D may be TRBD1 (5 bases). V gave up 2 bases and J gave up 5 bases, with 9 bases separating them. The germline gives CDR1 MNHEY, CDR2 SVGAGI. This CDR3 is built from 13 residues. The CDR3 DNA follows: TGTGCCAGCAGTTACGGGGGGAGAACTGAAGCTTTCTTT. The encoded protein is CASSYGGRTEAFF.

The genes are TRBV19 and TRBJ2-3; D not certain. The CDR3 is made up of 12 amino acids. The germline CDR1 and CDR2 sequences are LNHDA and SQIVND (reference sequence). V lost 5 bases to trimming and J lost 3 bases, with 6 bases between them. In nucleotides, the CDR3 is TGTGCCAGTAGTGCGCGGACAGATACGCAGTATTTT. Translated: CASSARTDTQYF.

The genes are TRBV7-8 and TRBJ2-7, with D tentatively TRBD2 (5 bases). Germline V lookup: CDR1 SGHVS, CDR2 FQNEAQ. This CDR3 comprises 14 residues. V dropped 3 bases and J dropped 2 bases, with 11 bases sitting between them. Here the CDR3 reads CASSLRGPTYEQYF. DNA for the CDR3: TGTGCCAGCAGCTTGAGAGGGCCTACCTACGAGCAGTACTTC.

This chain joins TRBV5-1 and TRBJ2-3; D ambiguous. The CDR3 is 16 amino acids. The germline V gene encodes CDR1 SGHRS and CDR2 YFSETQ. V was pared by 3 bases and J by 0 bases, with 14 bases between. Written as DNA, the CDR3 is TGCGCCAGCAGCTACCGACCCGCAGACAGCACAGATACGCAGTATTTT. The encoded protein is CASSYRPADSTDTQYF.

The chain employs TRBV5-1 and TRBJ2-5; 13 nucleotides align to TRBD2. Trimming removed 0 bases from V and 5 bases from J; junction bases left unmatched: 10. The CDR3 has 18 residues. Germline CDR1 is SGHRS and CDR2 is YFSETQ. The CDR3 region is CASSLGTSGGAGTETQYF. CDR3 sequence (DNA): TGCGCCAGCAGCTTGGGCACTAGCGGGGGGGCCGGAACGGAGACCCAGTACTTC. Variable domain in full (rest from reference TRBV5-1 and TRBJ2-5): KAGVTQTPRYLIKTRGQQVTLSCSPISGHRSVSWYQQTPGQGLQFLFEYFSETQRNKGNFPGRFSGRQFSNSRSEMNVSTLELGDSALYLCASSLGTSGGAGTETQYFGPGTRLLVL.

The V call is TRBV7-2, the J call TRBJ2-2; 10 positions match TRBD2. Germline V gene lookup returns CDR1 SGHTA and CDR2 FQGNSA. The CDR3 consists of 19 residues. V lost 2 bases, J lost 6 bases, and 15 bases stayed unmatched. Here the CDR3 reads CASSLMSGGAGGPPGELFF. The CDR3, as DNA: TGTGCCAGCAGCTTAATGTCCGGAGGAGCGGGGGGGCCTCCCGGGGAGCTGTTTTTT.

The chain links TRBV4-2 to TRBJ1-2; the D is unclear. This CDR3 has 14 residues. V was clipped by 1 base and J by 4 bases, with 10 bases between them. The germline V gene encodes CDR1 LGHNA and CDR2 YNFKEQ. The CDR3 here is CASSQGGPSYGYTF. CDR3 bases: TGTGCCAGCAGCCAAGGGGGTCCTAGCTATGGCTACACCTTC.

The genes are TRBV11-2 and TRBJ1-2; tentatively, D is TRBD1 (6 bases). Trimming took 2 bases from V and 4 from J, leaving 8 bases between them. CDR1 and CDR2 (germline): SGHAT, FQNNGV. CDR3 length equals 13 residues. CDR3 coding DNA: TGTGCCAGCAGCTTATCAGGGGTCTATGGCTACACCTTC. This encodes CASSLSGVYGYTF. The full variable domain, its missing parts supplied by reference TRBV11-2 and TRBJ1-2, is EAGVAQSPRYKIIEKRQSVAFWCNPISGHATLYWYQQILGQGPKLLIQFQNNGVVDDSQLPKDRFSAERLKGVDSTLKIQPAKLEDSAVYLCASSLSGVYGYTFGSGTRLTVV.

This clone was detected only a few times. The chain links TRBV4-2 to TRBJ2-1, with 9 bases identical to TRBD2. With V trimmed by 1 base and J by 7 bases, 8 bases remained unmatched. Per the germline V gene, CDR1 is LGHNA and CDR2 is YNFKEQ. This CDR3 spans 16 amino acids. The CDR3 DNA is TGTGCCAGCAGCCAAGGACCGCGGGGGGGCTGGAATGAGCAGTTCTTC. Its translation: CASSQGPRGGWNEQFF.

This rearrangement joins TRBV5-5 to TRBJ2-2, with TRBD1 matching 9 bases. CDR1 and CDR2 from the germline V gene are SGHKS and YYEKEE (reference sequence). J gave up 4 bases and V 4 bases, and 8 bases lay outside the gene matches. This CDR3 is 16 amino acids long. The CDR3 nucleotides read TGTGCCAGCAGCCCAACCCCGGGACAGGGCACCGGGGAGCTGTTTTTT. Protein: CASSPTPGQGTGELFF.

J is TRBJ2-5 and V is TRBV13, with TRBD1 as a possible D gene (6 bases). The CDR3 loop spans 14 amino acids. Germline V gene sequence: CDR1 PRHDT, CDR2 FYEKMQ (reference sequence). Trimming removed 5 bases at V and 9 bases at J, with 19 bases between. DNA of the CDR3: TGTGCCAGCAGCGTCCGACAGGCTCCCTGGGCCCAGTACTTC. This translates into CASSVRQAPWAQYF.

The chain uses TRBV2 and TRBJ2-2, with 7 bases aligning to TRBD2. V lost 5 bases and J lost 1; bases outside the gene matches: 4. Germline V gene data show CDR1 as SNHLY and CDR2 as FYNNEI. The CDR3 sequence is 15 residues long. Written as DNA, the CDR3 is TGTGCCAGCAGTCCTAGCGGTGAGAACACCGGGGAGCTGTTTTTT. Residues: CASSPSGENTGELFF. Together with reference TRBV2 and TRBJ2-2, the CDR3 gives the full variable domain: EPEVTQTPSHQVTQMGQEVILRCVPISNHLYFYWYRQILGQKVEFLVSFYNNEISEKSEIFDDQFSVERPDGSNFTLKIRSTKLEDSAMYFCASSPSGENTGELFFGEGSRLTVL.

This chain uses TRBV6-5 with TRBJ2-1; possibly TRBD2 for D (6 bases). The germline V gene has CDR1 MNHEY and CDR2 SVGAGI. The V and J ends lost 6 bases and 2 bases respectively, with 11 bases between them. The CDR3 contains 14 residues. The CDR3 DNA is TGTGCCAGCAGAGAGCGGGCGACCTACAATGAGCAGTTCTTC. It specifies CASRERATYNEQFF.

The chain joins TRBV6-6 to TRBJ1-4; the D gene is possibly TRBD1 (5 bases). The V gene lost 6 bases and the J gene lost 3 bases, with 11 bases spanning the gap. CDR3 size: 14 residues. Looked up from germline, CDR1 is MNHNY and CDR2 is SVGAGI (reference sequence). CDR3 region: CASSSDRSNEKLFF. The CDR3 coding sequence is TGTGCCAGCAGCTCCGACAGATCTAATGAAAAACTGTTTTTT.

This clone was observed at least ten times. This chain uses TRBV20-1 with TRBJ1-1; D is possibly TRBD1 (5 bases). There are 11 residues in the CDR3. The germline V gene encodes CDR1 DFQATT and CDR2 SNEGSKA (reference sequence). Trimming shortened V by 6 bases and J by 9 bases, and 14 bases separated the two germline ends. CDR3 residues: CSAGRGLQAFF. The CDR3 DNA sequence: TGCAGTGCCGGGAGGGGACTCCAAGCTTTCTTT.